This T cell receptor beta chain was found in a study of OX40 agonist ivuxolimab in advanced cancers. Looking at the study overall: At doses from 0.01 to 10 mg/kg, patients were given intravenous ivuxolimab every 2 weeks. Aged roughly 23 to 80 with a mean of about 63 years, they were more than 80% male. It was permissible to have had prior anti-PD-1, anti-PD-L1 or anti-CTLA-4 therapy, and about 40% had some.

Produced via immunoSEQ multiplex PCR; TCRdb's table is partial and in-frame only. Here the sample spans around 93,000 clones, approximately 87% being singletons. For this clone: Its matching antigen is unknown.

CDR1 is ENHRY and CDR2 is SYGVKD in the germline V gene. The CDR3 is made up of 14 amino acids. V was clipped by 4 bases and J by 5 bases; unmatched bases: 5. Study-wide findings and caveats: At 0.1 to 3.0 mg/kg, clonal expansion of CD4+ and CD8+ blood T cells had occurred by week 6.

The chain employs TRBV10-3 and TRBJ2-5; 9 nucleotides match TRBD1. The TCR was taken from an adult with an advanced solid tumor such as melanoma, head and neck, liver or kidney cancer. The specimen comprised CD4+ or CD8+ T cells sorted from blood, sampled in a trial of the OX40 agonist ivuxolimab. CDR3 DNA: TGTGCCATCAGTGCGGGACAGGGTGAGGAGACCCAGTACTTC. Translated, it gives CAISAGQGEETQYF.